One sample yielded the 8 T cell receptor beta chains listed below, sequenced in a study of T cell repertoires in cytomegalovirus infection. TCRdb re-called the reads with MiXCR, one entry per CDR3 protein. Of roughly 310,000 distinct CDR3 sequences in the sample, roughly 29% were seen once. Their specific antigens are unknown. The sequenced sample was cultured PBMCs, obtained from culture after CMV antigen stimulation. These receptors came from a human donor in good health (CMV status not recorded). Some clones in this sample may be carry-over from other donors' samples.

The CDR3 reads CASSLGFSAGEETQYF. CDR3 sequence (DNA): TGTGCCAGCAGCTTAGGTTTCTCGGCGGGGGAGGAGACCCAGTACTTC. The V call is TRBV11-2, the J call TRBJ2-5; 7 bases match TRBD2. Losses at the gene ends were 1 base for V and 5 bases for J; bases not matched to a gene: 10. CDR1 is SGHAT and CDR2 is FQNNGV in the germline V gene. This CDR3 spans 16 amino acids.

V gene TRBV6-6 combines with J gene TRBJ2-7; D gene ambiguous. In germline, CDR1 is MNHNY, CDR2 SVGAGI (reference sequence). The CDR3 extends over 14 amino acids. The V end lost 8 bases, the J end lost 6 bases, and 20 bases lay between the germline ends. This chain's CDR3 is CASDFGDRTGEQYF. The CDR3 DNA follows: TGTGCCAGCGACTTCGGAGATCGGACGGGCGAGCAGTACTTC.

The rearrangement uses TRBV19 and TRBJ2-1; D unclear. Trimming pared 3 bases from V and 2 bases from J, leaving 11 bases between. From germline, CDR1 is LNHDA and CDR2 SQIVND (reference sequence). This CDR3 spans 15 amino acids. The CDR3 sequence: CASSIGWVAYNEQFF. For the CDR3, the DNA is TGTGCCAGTAGTATTGGGTGGGTGGCCTACAATGAGCAGTTCTTC. Full variable domain (missing parts from reference TRBV19 and TRBJ2-1): DGGITQSPKYLFRKEGQNVTLSCEQNLNHDAMYWYRQDPGQGLRLIYYSQIVNDFQKGDIAEGYSVSREKKESFPLTVTSAQKNPTAFYLCASSIGWVAYNEQFFGPGTRLTVL.

This rearrangement joins TRBV12-3 or TRBV12-4 to TRBJ2-7; TRBD2 aligns across 10 bases. The CDR3 totals 15 residues. The V segment lost 5 bases and the J segment 4 bases; nucleotides outside the gene matches: 8. CDR3 sequence reads: CASSGAAGGLYEQYF. Written as DNA, the CDR3 is TGTGCCAGCAGTGGCGCAGCGGGAGGGCTATACGAGCAGTACTTC.

The chain recombines TRBV7-8 with TRBJ2-7; D is unclear. The CDR3 runs to 12 residues. V lost 2 bases and J lost 6, with 8 bases in between. From germline, CDR1 is SGHVS and CDR2 FQNEAQ. CDR3 protein: CASSLSGFEQYF. The DNA for the CDR3 is TGTGCCAGCAGCTTATCCGGATTCGAGCAGTACTTC.

In its sample, this clonotype was seen a few times. J is TRBJ1-5 and V is TRBV12-5; 7 bases match TRBD1. The CDR3 is 17 residues long. Germline-derived CDR1 and CDR2 are LGHNT and FRNRAP. V shed 0 bases and J 0 bases; nucleotides not matched to a gene: 5. CDR3 in amino acids: CASGLVLTGDSNQPQHF. CDR3 nucleotide sequence: TGTGCTAGTGGTTTGGTACTAACAGGGGATAGCAATCAGCCCCAGCATTTT.

The rearrangement uses TRBV12-3 or TRBV12-4 and TRBJ2-5; TRBD2 agrees at 10 bases. V was clipped by 7 bases and J by 3 bases; unmatched bases: 5. The CDR3 is 14 residues long. The CDR3 region has the DNA TGTGCCAGCACCCCTAGCGGGAGAGAAGAGACCCAGTACTTC. It specifies CASTPSGREETQYF.

The gene calls are TRBV7-2 and TRBJ2-1; D is perhaps TRBD1 (6 bases). Germline V CDR1 and CDR2: SGHTA, FQGNSA. V lost 4 bases and J 9 bases, leaving 13 bases between the germline ends. This CDR3 has 13 residues. Here the CDR3 reads CASSSLQGTEQFF. The CDR3, as DNA: TGTGCCAGCAGCTCCCTACAGGGTACTGAGCAGTTCTTC.